Given below is one T cell receptor beta chain in context. Its cognate antigen is unknown. The sample originates from a study of PD-1 blockade in classical Hodgkin lymphoma. For the study at large: Intravenous nivolumab at 3 mg/kg was given to patients every 2 weeks. General study results and limits: Newly diagnosed and completely responding patients shared comparable baseline diversity. Nivolumab starters within 1 year of ASCT were excluded. Healthy donors reportedly exceeded newly diagnosed patients in baseline TCR diversity.

Clones were read by immunoSEQ multiplex PCR, and TCRdb kept only the in-frame ones, dropping some. Found here are some 64,000 clones, about nine tenths of them singletons; the top ten hold around 12%. Germline CDR1 SGHNT, CDR2 YYREEE (reference sequence). Trimming removed 3 bases at V and 4 bases at J, with 10 bases between. CDR3 length: 13 amino acids. Every one of the patients relapsed after autologous stem cell transplantation (brentuximab vedotin exposure was variable). This clonotype originated in a human donor with classical Hodgkin lymphoma. This specimen was peripheral blood mononuclear cells (PBMCs), taken at baseline. This chain joins TRBV5-4 and TRBJ1-2; D is possibly TRBD1 (5 bases). The DNA of the CDR3 is TGTGCCAGCAGCTCCTGGACATCCTATGGCTACACCTTC. This gives the protein CASSSWTSYGYTF.